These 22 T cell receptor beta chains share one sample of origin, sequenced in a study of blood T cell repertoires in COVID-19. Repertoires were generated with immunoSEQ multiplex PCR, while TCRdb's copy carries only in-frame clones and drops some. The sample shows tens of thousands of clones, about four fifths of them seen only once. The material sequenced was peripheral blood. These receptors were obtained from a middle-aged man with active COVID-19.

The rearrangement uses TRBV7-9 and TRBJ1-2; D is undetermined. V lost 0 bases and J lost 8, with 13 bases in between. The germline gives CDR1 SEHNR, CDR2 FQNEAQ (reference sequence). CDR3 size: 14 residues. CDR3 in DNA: TGTGCCAGCAGCTTAGCTGCGGTCTCGAGGGGCTACACCTTC. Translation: CASSLAAVSRGYTF.

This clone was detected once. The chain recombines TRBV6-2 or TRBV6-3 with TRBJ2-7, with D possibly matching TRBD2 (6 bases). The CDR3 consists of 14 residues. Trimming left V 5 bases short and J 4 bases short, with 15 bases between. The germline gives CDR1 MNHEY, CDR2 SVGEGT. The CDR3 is CASSLNRDFYEQYF. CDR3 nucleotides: TGTGCCAGCAGTCTCAACCGGGACTTTTACGAGCAGTACTTC.

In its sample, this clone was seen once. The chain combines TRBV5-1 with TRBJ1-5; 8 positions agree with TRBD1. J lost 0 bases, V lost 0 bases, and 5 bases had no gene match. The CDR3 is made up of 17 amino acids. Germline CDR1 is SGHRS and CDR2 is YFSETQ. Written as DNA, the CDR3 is TGCGCCAGCAGCTTGGGAGGGACAGGCTATAGCAATCAGCCCCAGCATTTT. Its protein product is CASSLGGTGYSNQPQHF.

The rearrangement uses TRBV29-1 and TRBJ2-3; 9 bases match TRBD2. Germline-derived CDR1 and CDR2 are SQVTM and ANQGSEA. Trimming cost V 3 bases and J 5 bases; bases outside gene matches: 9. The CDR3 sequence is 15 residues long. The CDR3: CSVDPQRGALDTQYF. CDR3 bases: TGCAGCGTTGACCCTCAGCGGGGGGCATTAGATACGCAGTATTTT.

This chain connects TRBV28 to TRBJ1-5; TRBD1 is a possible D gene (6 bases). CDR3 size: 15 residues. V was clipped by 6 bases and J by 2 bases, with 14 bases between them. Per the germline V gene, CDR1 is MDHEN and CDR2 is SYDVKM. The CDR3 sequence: CASRFRGTGNQPQHF. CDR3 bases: TGTGCCAGCAGATTCAGGGGCACGGGCAATCAGCCCCAGCATTTT.

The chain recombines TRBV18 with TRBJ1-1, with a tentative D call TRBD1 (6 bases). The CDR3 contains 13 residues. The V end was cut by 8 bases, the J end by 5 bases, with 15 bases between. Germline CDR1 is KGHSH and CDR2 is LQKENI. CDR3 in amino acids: CASGKIQGTEAFF. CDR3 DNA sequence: TGTGCCAGCGGGAAAATACAGGGTACTGAAGCTTTCTTT.

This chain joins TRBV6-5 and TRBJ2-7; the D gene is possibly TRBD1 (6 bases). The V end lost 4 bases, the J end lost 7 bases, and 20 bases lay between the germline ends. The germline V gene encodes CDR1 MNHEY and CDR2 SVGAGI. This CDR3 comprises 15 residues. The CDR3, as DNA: TGTGCCAGCAGTTCTCTCTCAGGGGCCAGTCGGGAGCAGTACTTC. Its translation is CASSSLSGASREQYF.

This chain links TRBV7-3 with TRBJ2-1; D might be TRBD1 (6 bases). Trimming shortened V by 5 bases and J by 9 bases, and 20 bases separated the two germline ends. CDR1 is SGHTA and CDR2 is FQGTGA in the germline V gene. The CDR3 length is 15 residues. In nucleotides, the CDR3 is TGTGCCAGCAGCCCTCAGGCGGACAGTTTAGGTGAGCAGTTCTTC. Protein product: CASSPQADSLGEQFF.

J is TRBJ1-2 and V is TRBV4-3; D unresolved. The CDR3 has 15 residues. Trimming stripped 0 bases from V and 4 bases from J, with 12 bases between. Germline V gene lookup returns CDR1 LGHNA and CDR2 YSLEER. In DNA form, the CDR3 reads TGCGCCAGCAGCCAAGAGATGCAGGCTATCTATGGCTACACCTTC. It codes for CASSQEMQAIYGYTF.

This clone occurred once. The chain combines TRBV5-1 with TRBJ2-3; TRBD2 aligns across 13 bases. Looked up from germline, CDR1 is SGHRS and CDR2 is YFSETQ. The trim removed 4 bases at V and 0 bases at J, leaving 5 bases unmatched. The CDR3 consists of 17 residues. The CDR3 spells CASSPGTSGMSTDTQYF. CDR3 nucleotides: TGCGCCAGCAGCCCCGGGACTAGCGGGATGAGCACAGATACGCAGTATTTT.

CDR3 in DNA: TGTGCCAGCAGCCCGTCGAACGGGTTGAGCAATGAGCAGTTCTTC. Translating it yields CASSPSNGLSNEQFF. This chain uses TRBV7-3 with TRBJ2-1; D is unresolved. The CDR3 has 15 residues. CDR1 SGHTA and CDR2 FQGTGA come from the germline V gene. Trimming removed 5 bases from V and 6 bases from J, with 17 bases in between. The whole variable domain, filled in from reference TRBV7-3 and TRBJ2-1, reads GAGVSQTPSNKVTEKGKYVELRCDPISGHTALYWYRQSLGQGPEFLIYFQGTGAADDSGLPNDRFFAVRPEGSVSTLKIQRTERGDSAVYLCASSPSNGLSNEQFFGPGTRLTVL.

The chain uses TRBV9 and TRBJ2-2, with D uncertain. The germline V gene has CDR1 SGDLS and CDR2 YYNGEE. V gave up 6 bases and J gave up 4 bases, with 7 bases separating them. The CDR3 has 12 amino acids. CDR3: CASKSGTGELFF. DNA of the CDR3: TGTGCCAGCAAGTCGGGCACCGGGGAGCTGTTTTTT. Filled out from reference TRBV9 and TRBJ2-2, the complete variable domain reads DSGVTQTPKHLITATGQRVTLRCSPRSGDLSVYWYQQSLDQGLQFLIQYYNGEERAKGNILERFSAQQFPDLHSELNLSSLELGDSALYFCASKSGTGELFFGEGSRLTVL.

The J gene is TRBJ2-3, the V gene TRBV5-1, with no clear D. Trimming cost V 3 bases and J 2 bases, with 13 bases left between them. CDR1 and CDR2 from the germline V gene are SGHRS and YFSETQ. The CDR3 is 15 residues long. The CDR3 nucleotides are TGCGCCAGCAGCTCCTTGCCGAGAGCCACAGATACGCAGTATTTT. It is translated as CASSSLPRATDTQYF.

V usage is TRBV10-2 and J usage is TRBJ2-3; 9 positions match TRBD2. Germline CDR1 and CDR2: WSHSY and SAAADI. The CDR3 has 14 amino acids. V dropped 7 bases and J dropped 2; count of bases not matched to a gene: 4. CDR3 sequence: CASISGGLTDTQYF. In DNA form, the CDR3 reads TGCGCCAGCATTAGCGGGGGCCTCACAGATACGCAGTATTTT.

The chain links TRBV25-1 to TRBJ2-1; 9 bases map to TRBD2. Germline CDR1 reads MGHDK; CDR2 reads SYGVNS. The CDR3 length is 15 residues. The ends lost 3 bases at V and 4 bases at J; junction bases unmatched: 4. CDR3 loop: CASSDAGGPYNEQFF. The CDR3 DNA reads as TGTGCCAGCAGTGACGCGGGAGGGCCTTACAATGAGCAGTTCTTC.

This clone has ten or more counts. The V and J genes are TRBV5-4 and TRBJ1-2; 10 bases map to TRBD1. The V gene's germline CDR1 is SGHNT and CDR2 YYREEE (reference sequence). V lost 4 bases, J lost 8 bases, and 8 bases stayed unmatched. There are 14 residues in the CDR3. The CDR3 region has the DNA TGTGCCAGCAGCAAACCGGGACAGGGGAAGGGCTACACCTTC. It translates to CASSKPGQGKGYTF.

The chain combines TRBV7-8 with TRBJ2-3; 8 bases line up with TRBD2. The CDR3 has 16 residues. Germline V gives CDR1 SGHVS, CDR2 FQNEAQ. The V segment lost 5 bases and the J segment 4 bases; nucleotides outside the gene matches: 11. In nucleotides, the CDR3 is TGTGCCAGCAGCCCTACAGCGGGGGATTTCGCAGATACGCAGTATTTT. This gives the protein CASSPTAGDFADTQYF.

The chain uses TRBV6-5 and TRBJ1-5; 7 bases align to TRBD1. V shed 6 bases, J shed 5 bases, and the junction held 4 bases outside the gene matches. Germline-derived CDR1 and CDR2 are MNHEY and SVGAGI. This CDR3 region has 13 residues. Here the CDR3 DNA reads TGTGCCAGCAGCGCCACAGGGGATCAGCCCCAGCATTTT. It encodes CASSATGDQPQHF.

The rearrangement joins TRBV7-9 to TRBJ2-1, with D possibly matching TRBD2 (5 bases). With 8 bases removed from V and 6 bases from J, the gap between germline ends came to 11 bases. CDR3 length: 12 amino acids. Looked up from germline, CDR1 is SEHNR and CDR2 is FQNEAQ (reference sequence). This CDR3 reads CASGRESNEQFF. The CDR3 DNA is TGTGCCAGCGGGAGAGAATCCAATGAGCAGTTCTTC. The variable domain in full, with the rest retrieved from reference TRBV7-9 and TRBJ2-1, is DTGVSQNPRHKITKRGQNVTFRCDPISEHNRLYWYRQTLGQGPEFLTYFQNEAQLEKSRLLSDRFSAERPKGSFSTLEIQRTEQGDSAMYLCASGRESNEQFFGPGTRLTVL.

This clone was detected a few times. The CDR3 protein is CASSLRELAGNQPQHF. The CDR3 DNA follows: TGTGCCAGCAGTTTGAGGGAGTTGGCAGGCAATCAGCCCCAGCATTTT. The rearrangement uses TRBV28 and TRBJ1-5; D is unclear. The CDR3 extends over 16 amino acids. Trimming took 3 bases from V and 2 from J, leaving 14 bases between them. In germline, CDR1 is MDHEN, CDR2 SYDVKM. Full variable domain (rest looked up from reference TRBV28 and TRBJ1-5): DVKVTQSSRYLVKRTGEKVFLECVQDMDHENMFWYRQDPGLGLRLIYFSYDVKMKEKGDIPEGYSVSREKKERFSLILESASTNQTSMYLCASSLRELAGNQPQHFGDGTRLSIL.

The CDR3 loop reads CAWGRGWNTEAFF. The CDR3 DNA follows: TGTGCCTGGGGGCGCGGGTGGAACACTGAAGCTTTCTTT. This rearrangement joins TRBV30 to TRBJ1-1, with D unresolved. The V and J ends lost 5 bases and 1 base respectively, with 11 bases between them. Germline assignment: CDR1 GTSNPN and CDR2 SVGIG (reference sequence). There are 13 residues in the CDR3.

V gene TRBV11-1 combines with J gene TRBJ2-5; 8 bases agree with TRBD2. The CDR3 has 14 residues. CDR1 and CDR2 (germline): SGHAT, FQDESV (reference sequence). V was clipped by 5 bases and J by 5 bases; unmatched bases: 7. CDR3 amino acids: CASSLGLAGETQYF. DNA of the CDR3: TGTGCCAGCAGCCTAGGACTAGCCGGTGAGACCCAGTACTTC.